These 7 T cell receptor beta chains were sequenced from one sample in a study of CXCR3-negative and CXCR3-positive naive CD8 T cells. UMI-tagged TRB cDNA libraries were built via 5' RACE. TCRdb re-called the 5' RACE reads and gives one entry per CDR3 protein, without DNA. The table lists roughly 60,000 distinct CDR3 sequences. The antigens for these receptors are not known. Study results and caveats: TRB CDR3 hydrophobicity was greater in CXCR3-positive naive cells than in CXCR3-negative naive cells.

The sample consisted of naive CXCR3+ CD8+ T cells from blood. As for subset: CD45RO-CCR7+CD27+CD95- naive CD8+ T cells expressing CXCR3 (TNR3+). These receptors came from a human donor in good health. Some clones in this sample may be carry-over from other donors' samples.

The rearrangement joins TRBV5-1 to TRBJ2-3; TCRdb's D gene call, TRBD2, goes unchecked for lack of DNA. The CDR3 runs 19 residues. Germline V gives CDR1 SGHRS, CDR2 YFSETQ. The CDR3 region is CASSRAFPGLAGATDTQYF. The complete variable domain, with remaining parts taken from reference TRBV5-1 and TRBJ2-3, reads KAGVTQTPRYLIKTRGQQVTLSCSPISGHRSVSWYQQTPGQGLQFLFEYFSETQRNKGNFPGRFSGRQFSNSRSEMNVSTLELGDSALYLCASSRAFPGLAGATDTQYFGPGTRLTVL.

The gene calls are TRBV6-6 and TRBJ2-1; there is no DNA to check the TCRdb D call of TRBD1. The CDR3 totals 14 residues. The V gene's germline CDR1 is MNHNY and CDR2 SVGAGI (reference sequence). The CDR3: CASSPRGVGDEQFF.

The rearrangement links TRBV28 to TRBJ2-5; TCRdb proposes TRBD1, but this gene call is untestable without DNA. The CDR3 runs to 15 residues. Germline V gene sequence: CDR1 MDHEN, CDR2 SYDVKM. This chain's CDR3 is CASSRRQGAWETQYF.

The chain's CDR3 is CASSNGMQETQYF. V is TRBV7-9 and J is TRBJ2-5; TCRdb outputs TRBD1, but without DNA this stays unchecked. The CDR3 loop spans 13 amino acids. Per germline, CDR1 SEHNR and CDR2 FQNEAQ (reference sequence).

This sequence joins TRBV6-2 or TRBV6-3 and TRBJ2-2. The V gene's germline CDR1 is MNHEY and CDR2 SVGEGT. This CDR3 is built from 14 residues. The CDR3 loop reads CASSYWVNTGELFF.

The chain is built from TRBV29-1 and TRBJ1-1; TCRdb's D call of TRBD1 is untestable without DNA. Germline V CDR1 and CDR2: SQVTM, ANQGSEA. This CDR3 is 15 amino acids long. CDR3 loop: CSVGDHGQGNPSAFF.

The chain employs TRBV5-1 and TRBJ1-5. The CDR3 has 13 residues. CDR1 SGHRS and CDR2 YFSETQ come from the germline V gene. The CDR3 sequence: CASSLGSHQAQHF.